This T cell receptor (beta chain) was recovered during a study of T cells in Graves' hyperthyroidism and ophthalmopathy. There were TCR beta CDR3 regions amplified from RNA transcripts. HTBI primers were employed in a first-round RT-PCR of the TCR CDR3. TCRdb ran MiXCR on the multiplex PCR reads and lists one entry per CDR3 protein. The sample contains around 700,000 distinct CDR3 sequences, roughly a sixth of which appear only once. CDR3 size: 15 residues. Trimming removed 0 bases at V and 0 bases at J, with 8 bases between. CDR1 and CDR2 from the germline V gene are LGHDT and YNNKEL (reference sequence). This clonotype was recorded at least ten times.

The clonotype comes from a woman in her 50s with Graves' hyperthyroidism that later progressed to Graves' ophthalmopathy. The source material was blood. The chain uses TRBV3-1 and TRBJ1-1; D unresolved. The CDR3, as DNA: TGTGCCAGCAGCCAAGAAGGTGGCATGAACACTGAAGCTTTCTTT. It encodes CASSQEGGMNTEAFF.